This passage covers 2 T cell receptor beta chains from one sample sequenced in a study of blood T cell repertoires in COVID-19. Sequenced by immunoSEQ multiplex PCR; TCRdb stores in-frame clones only, minus some. Of about 44,000 clones in the sample, approximately 87% were seen once. Sample: peripheral blood. All receptors derive from a human donor in a cohort sampled during active COVID-19.

This rearrangement joins TRBV18 to TRBJ2-6; possibly TRBD1 for D (5 bases). The CDR3 is 16 residues long. CDR1 is KGHSH, CDR2 LQKENI, per germline. The V and J ends lost 0 bases and 2 bases respectively, with 8 bases between them. The CDR3 loop reads CASSPPSRAGANVLTF. DNA for the CDR3: TGTGCCAGCTCACCACCGAGCAGGGCTGGGGCCAACGTCCTGACTTTC. Together with reference TRBV18 and TRBJ2-6, the CDR3 gives the full variable domain: NAGVMQNPRHLVRRRGQEARLRCSPMKGHSHVYWYRQLPEEGLKFMVYLQKENIIDESGMPKERFSAEFPKEGPSILRIQQVVRGDSAAYFCASSPPSRAGANVLTFGAGSRLTVL.

This clone was observed a single time. V and J are TRBV2 and TRBJ2-3; 7 bases map to TRBD1. V lost 6 bases to trimming and J lost 0 bases; unmatched junction nucleotides: 9. Germline CDR1 reads SNHLY; CDR2 reads FYNNEI. The CDR3 length is 16 residues. This CDR3 is CASSADRETSTDTQYF. CDR3 nucleotides: TGTGCCAGCAGCGCCGACAGGGAGACTAGCACAGATACGCAGTATTTT.